This TCR beta chain was observed in a study of shared clonotypes between healthy human individuals. As for this clone: Its antigen is not known.

The assay ran at deep level. Using immunoSEQ multiplex PCR, the repertoire was profiled, and TCRdb retains in-frame clones only, with some absent. The data show 2,500,000 or so clones, 85% to 95% seen once. Germline V gives CDR1 SEHNR, CDR2 FQNEAQ (reference sequence). The CDR3 runs to 12 residues. With 7 bases removed from V and 8 bases from J, the gap between germline ends came to 14 bases. General study points: Memory subsets had estimated richness that was generally smaller than that of naive subsets.

The chain has TRBV7-9 and TRBJ1-2; D perhaps matches TRBD1 (5 bases). Input material: naive CD4+ T cells from PBMCs. The subset is: CD45RA+ positively selected. The source is a man between 18 and 29 years old in good health. Some clones in this sample may be carry-over from other donors' samples. CDR3 residues: CASTNFQGGYTF. The CDR3 DNA is TGTGCCAGCACTAACTTCCAGGGCGGCTACACCTTC.